Listed here are 19 T cell receptor beta chains from one sample, sequenced in a study of blood T cells in healthy people across ages. Primed by a sample-barcoded 5' primer and a J-beta primer mix, a second PCR proceeded for roughly 6 to 12 cycles. TCRdb fed the 5' RACE reads into MiXCR, producing one record per CDR3 protein. The table has about 680,000 distinct CDR3 sequences, approximately 49% seen once. Sequencing was carried out using blood. These receptors all stem from a woman in her sixties in good health.

Comments on this clonotype: A read error may produce the germline difference seen at one junction end. CDR3 residues: CTSSLPGDGDEQYF. CDR3 coding DNA: TGTACCAGCAGTTTACCCGGGGACGGCGACGAGCAGTACTTC. The chain uses TRBV28 and TRBJ2-7; D might be TRBD1 or TRBD2, each matching 5 bases. CDR3 length equals 14 residues. Germline-derived CDR1 and CDR2 are MDHEN and SYDVKM.

The rearrangement links TRBV20-1 to TRBJ2-1, with 8 positions matching TRBD2. Germline trimming cut 2 bases from V and 0 bases from J; bases unmatched to any gene: 15. The CDR3 runs 19 residues. Germline CDR1 reads DFQATT; CDR2 reads SNEGSKA (reference sequence). CDR3 DNA sequence: TGCAGTGCTAGACCGGGTCTAGCGGGCCCTTCCTTCTCCTACAATGAGCAGTTCTTC. Its translation: CSARPGLAGPSFSYNEQFF.

The chain has TRBV2 and TRBJ2-2; unclear D gene. CDR3 length equals 14 residues. The germline CDR1 and CDR2 sequences are SNHLY and FYNNEI. V was cut by 8 bases and J by 0 bases, with 10 bases left in between. The CDR3 loop is CASATGTNTGELFF. DNA for the CDR3: TGTGCCAGCGCGACCGGAACGAACACCGGGGAGCTGTTTTTT. Supplemented by reference TRBV2 and TRBJ2-2, the full variable domain reads EPEVTQTPSHQVTQMGQEVILRCVPISNHLYFYWYRQILGQKVEFLVSFYNNEISEKSEIFDDQFSVERPDGSNFTLKIRSTKLEDSAMYFCASATGTNTGELFFGEGSRLTVL.

This rearrangement joins TRBV24-1 to TRBJ2-5; D is undetermined. V dropped 3 bases and J dropped 0 bases, with 10 bases sitting between them. Germline assignment: CDR1 KGHDR and CDR2 SFDVKD. This CDR3 comprises 15 residues. DNA for the CDR3: TGTGCCACCAGTGATGTTAAGGGTTACCAAGAGACCCAGTACTTC. This gives the protein CATSDVKGYQETQYF.

Concerning this clonotype: Mismatch with germline at one junction end may stem from a read error. V gene TRBV20-1 combines with J gene TRBJ2-1; tentatively, D is TRBD2 (6 bases). The V gene's germline CDR1 is DFQATT and CDR2 SNEGSKA (reference sequence). The CDR3 runs to 16 residues. In DNA form, the CDR3 reads TGCAGTGCTTATCAACCCCGACTAGTCTCCTACGATGAGCAGTTCTTC. The encoded protein is CSAYQPRLVSYDEQFF.

This clonotype has a count of ten or more. The V and J genes are TRBV19 and TRBJ2-6; maybe TRBD1 (6 bases). Germline values: CDR1 LNHDA, CDR2 SQIVND (reference sequence). This CDR3 contains 16 residues. V lost 5 bases and J 2 bases, leaving 13 bases between the germline ends. The CDR3, as DNA: TGTGCCAGTAGTTCCAGGGCAGGGGCTGGGGCCAACGTCCTGACTTTC. Its translation: CASSSRAGAGANVLTF.

The chain carries TRBV11-1 and TRBJ1-2; tentative D call: TRBD1 (6 bases). CDR1 and CDR2 from the germline V gene are SGHAT and FQDESV (reference sequence). V lost 1 base and J lost 4, with 10 bases in between. There are 14 residues in the CDR3. This chain's CDR3 is CASSLEGQAYGYTF. The CDR3 coding sequence is TGTGCCAGCAGCTTAGAGGGACAAGCCTATGGCTACACCTTC.

The sample holds a few counts of this clonotype. The gene calls are TRBV27 and TRBJ2-7, with 9 bases fitting TRBD2. Germline assignment: CDR1 MNHEY and CDR2 SMNVEV (reference sequence). The CDR3 loop spans 15 amino acids. V gave up 5 bases and J gave up 5 bases; unmatched junction bases: 10. CDR3 bases: TGTGCCAGCAGTATGTGGGTAGCGGGAGTCAACGAGCAGTACTTC. As protein: CASSMWVAGVNEQYF.

This clonotype was seen more than once but under ten times. The CDR3 region is CASSEEQGGRDTQYF. In DNA form, the CDR3 reads TGTGCCAGCAGTGAAGAACAGGGTGGCCGAGATACGCAGTATTTT. The rearrangement uses TRBV6-1 and TRBJ2-3; maybe TRBD1 (6 bases). V was clipped by 1 base and J by 5 bases, with 13 bases between them. Looked up from germline, CDR1 is MNHNS and CDR2 is SASEGT. This CDR3 comprises 15 residues.

This clonotype was recorded a few times. V is TRBV29-1 and J is TRBJ1-2; D remains unclear. Germline CDR1 and CDR2: SQVTM and ANQGSEA. The V and J ends lost 2 bases and 7 bases respectively, with 14 bases between them. This CDR3 contains 13 residues. The CDR3, as DNA: TGCAGCGTTGAAAAAGCCCGAGGCTCTGGCTACACCTTC. Its protein product is CSVEKARGSGYTF.

The table lists this clonotype with a few counts. This chain connects TRBV7-2 to TRBJ2-1; D not certain. The CDR3 contains 15 residues. From germline, CDR1 is SGHTA and CDR2 FQGNSA. The V end was cut by 3 bases, the J end by 0 bases, with 9 bases between. The CDR3 region is CASSLSKSSYNEQFF. CDR3 bases: TGTGCCAGCAGCTTGAGCAAGAGCTCCTACAATGAGCAGTTCTTC.

This clonotype came up once. For the CDR3, the DNA is TGTGCCAGCTATACACCGGAGGTAGAGACCCAGTACTTC. This gives the protein CASYTPEVETQYF. J is TRBJ2-5 and V is TRBV11-1, with D possibly TRBD2 on 5 matching bases. Germline loops: CDR1 SGHAT, CDR2 FQDESV (reference sequence). The ends were cut back, 8 bases at V and 4 bases at J, with 14 bases in the middle. The CDR3 length is 13 residues.

The chain carries TRBV12-3 or TRBV12-4 and TRBJ1-2; 10 bases line up with TRBD1. The J segment lost 7 bases and the V segment lost 4 bases, leaving 12 bases of the junction unmatched. The CDR3 runs to 16 residues. DNA of the CDR3: TGTGCCAGCAGTTCAGAGGGGACAGGGGAAATTGGTGGCTACACCTTC. Residues: CASSSEGTGEIGGYTF.

The chain couples TRBV28 to TRBJ1-1; 7 positions match TRBD1. The CDR3 runs 16 residues. Germline assignment: CDR1 MDHEN and CDR2 SYDVKM. V lost 7 bases to trimming and J lost 1 base; unmatched junction nucleotides: 12. CDR3: CASTPQGGRGNTEAFF. In DNA form, the CDR3 reads TGTGCCAGCACCCCACAAGGGGGCAGGGGGAACACTGAAGCTTTCTTT.

The chain combines TRBV7-2 with TRBJ2-7; TRBD2 might be the D (6 bases). The CDR3 totals 14 residues. Trimming removed 6 bases from V and 0 bases from J, with 12 bases in between. Per germline, CDR1 SGHTA and CDR2 FQGNSA. The CDR3: CASSIGSNSYEQYF. The DNA of the CDR3 is TGTGCCAGCAGTATCGGGAGCAACTCCTACGAGCAGTACTTC. Combining the CDR3 with reference TRBV7-2 and TRBJ2-7 gives the whole variable domain GAGVSQSPSNKVTEKGKDVELRCDPISGHTALYWYRQSLGQGLEFLIYFQGNSAPDKSGLPSDRFSAERTGGSVSTLTIQRTQQEDSAVYLCASSIGSNSYEQYFGPGTRLTVT.

CDR3 sequence (DNA): TGTGCCAGCACTCCCGGGACAGGGTACGGGACCGGGGAGCTGTTTTTT. This gives the protein CASTPGTGYGTGELFF. The J gene is TRBJ2-2, the V gene TRBV6-2 or TRBV6-3; TRBD1 aligns across 9 bases. The CDR3 consists of 16 residues. The germline gives CDR1 MNHEY, CDR2 SVGEGT. Unmatched junction bases numbered 11, after V lost 7 bases and J lost 5 bases.

The chain links TRBV18 to TRBJ2-7, with a tentative D call TRBD2 (5 bases). Trimming pared 8 bases from V and 4 bases from J, leaving 30 bases between. CDR1 is KGHSH, CDR2 LQKENI, per germline. The CDR3 is made up of 18 amino acids. The CDR3 nucleotides are TGTGCCAGCCGAACCGGACCGGGAAAAGGAAGATTGGATTACGAGCAGTACTTC. It yields the protein CASRTGPGKGRLDYEQYF. Supplemented by reference TRBV18 and TRBJ2-7, the full variable domain reads NAGVMQNPRHLVRRRGQEARLRCSPMKGHSHVYWYRQLPEEGLKFMVYLQKENIIDESGMPKERFSAEFPKEGPSILRIQQVVRGDSAAYFCASRTGPGKGRLDYEQYFGPGTRLTVT.

The chain combines TRBV28 with TRBJ2-5; D gene uncertain. The CDR3 contains 13 residues. V lost 5 bases to trimming and J lost 9 bases, with 16 bases between them. Per germline, CDR1 MDHEN and CDR2 SYDVKM. CDR3 nucleotides: TGTGCCAGCAGTGACGGTCTTCTGCAGGCCCAGTACTTC. This sequence encodes CASSDGLLQAQYF.

This clonotype was seen only a few times. This chain joins TRBV9 and TRBJ2-1; 8 nucleotides line up with TRBD2. The ends lost 4 bases at V and 4 bases at J; junction bases unmatched: 10. There are 16 residues in the CDR3. Per germline, CDR1 SGDLS and CDR2 YYNGEE. The CDR3 here is CASSSGTRAGYNEQFF. CDR3 coding DNA: TGTGCCAGCAGCTCAGGGACTAGGGCGGGGTACAATGAGCAGTTCTTC.